One and the same sample provided the 23 T cell receptor beta chains below, sequenced in a study of T-cell reconstitution after alpha-beta-depleted transplantation in children. The TCRbeta library was prepared with unique molecular identifiers. TCRdb ran MiXCR on the PCR reads and lists one entry per CDR3 protein. This sample has about 58,000 distinct CDR3 sequences; 35% to 55% occur once, and the top ten carry 95% to 98%. The material was PBMCs, mostly from graft donor cells, obtained 360 days after TCRalphabeta/CD19-depleted stem cell transplant. These TCRs come from a male patient under 18 who had a stem cell transplant for acute lymphoblastic leukemia, so the T cells may come from the graft donor.

The chain carries TRBV14 and TRBJ2-5; 7 nucleotides line up with TRBD2. This CDR3 has 15 residues. The J segment lost 2 bases and the V segment lost 4 bases, leaving 7 bases of the junction unmatched. Germline values: CDR1 SGHDN, CDR2 FVKESK. The CDR3 region is CASSPSPGGQETQYF. CDR3 coding DNA: TGTGCCAGCAGCCCTTCACCCGGGGGGCAAGAGACCCAGTACTTC.

The sample holds a few counts of this clonotype. CDR3 region: CASSTGGRAKNIQYF. As DNA, the CDR3 is TGTGCCAGCAGTACAGGGGGCCGGGCCAAAAACATTCAGTACTTC. The gene calls are TRBV27 and TRBJ2-4, with 9 bases matching TRBD1. This CDR3 has 15 amino acids. V gave up 5 bases and J gave up 1 base; unmatched junction bases: 3. Germline V gene data show CDR1 as MNHEY and CDR2 as SMNVEV (reference sequence).

The chain has TRBV27 and TRBJ2-3; D remains ambiguous. With 5 bases removed from V and 1 base from J, the gap between germline ends came to 4 bases. Germline CDR1 and CDR2: MNHEY and SMNVEV (reference sequence). CDR3 size: 12 residues. In DNA form, the CDR3 reads TGTGCCAGCAGTCCATGCACAGATACGCAGTATTTT. Amino acids: CASSPCTDTQYF.

This clonotype has just a few counts. The rearrangement links TRBV29-1 to TRBJ2-7, with 10 bases that match TRBD2. The CDR3 length is 16 residues. The V and J ends lost 3 bases and 2 bases, in that order; junction bases with no gene match: 10. Germline V gene sequence: CDR1 SQVTM, CDR2 ANQGSEA. The CDR3: CSVDGLAGVSAYEQYF. CDR3 sequence (DNA): TGCAGCGTTGATGGCCTAGCGGGAGTTTCCGCCTACGAGCAGTACTTC.

The genes are TRBV5-1 and TRBJ2-7; D remains unclear. V was shortened by 5 bases and J by 0 bases, with 9 bases between the two germline ends. Looked up from germline, CDR1 is SGHRS and CDR2 is YFSETQ. This CDR3 comprises 13 residues. CDR3 residues: CASRITGSYEQYF. CDR3 DNA sequence: TGCGCCAGCAGGATTACGGGCTCCTACGAGCAGTACTTC.

The rearrangement uses TRBV7-2 and TRBJ1-5; D is unresolved. CDR3 length: 15 residues. The germline V and J ends were trimmed by 1 base and 1 base, with 8 bases remaining between them. Germline V gene lookup returns CDR1 SGHTA and CDR2 FQGNSA. CDR3 DNA: TGTGCCAGCAGCTTAGAGGACGGCAGCAATCAGCCCCAGCATTTT. It codes for CASSLEDGSNQPQHF.

The J gene is TRBJ1-5, the V gene TRBV12-5; 7 bases agree with TRBD1. Looked up from germline, CDR1 is LGHNT and CDR2 is FRNRAP. This CDR3 has 14 residues. The junction had 5 bases not matched to a gene; V was cut back by 3 bases and J by 6 bases. The CDR3 nucleotides are TGTGCTAGTGGTTTTACAGGGGCCACTCAGCCCCAGCATTTT. It specifies CASGFTGATQPQHF.

This clonotype occurred a few times. This sequence joins TRBV14 and TRBJ2-1, with D perhaps TRBD2 (6 bases). There are 15 residues in the CDR3. V was shortened by 0 bases and J by 6 bases, with 12 bases between the two germline ends. In germline, CDR1 is SGHDN, CDR2 FVKESK. The CDR3 spells CASSQEGLATNEQFF. The CDR3 DNA reads TGTGCCAGCAGCCAAGAGGGACTCGCGACCAATGAGCAGTTCTTC.

The rearrangement links TRBV7-2 to TRBJ2-3; D is ambiguous. CDR3 size: 12 residues. Germline V gene data show CDR1 as SGHTA and CDR2 as FQGNSA. Trimming pared 6 bases from V and 10 bases from J, leaving 14 bases between. CDR3 nucleotide sequence: TGTGCCAGCAGTTTCTCCGGAGAGGCGCAGTATTTT. This translates into CASSFSGEAQYF.

The gene calls are TRBV7-9 and TRBJ1-1; no clear D gene. The germline V gene has CDR1 SEHNR and CDR2 FQNEAQ (reference sequence). CDR3 size: 15 residues. The V end lost 7 bases, the J end lost 0 bases, and 15 bases lay between the germline ends. CDR3 DNA sequence: TGTGCCAGCATCCCAACCGGAACGGTGAACACTGAAGCTTTCTTT. The encoded protein is CASIPTGTVNTEAFF.

The chain joins TRBV7-3 to TRBJ2-7; 8 bases map to TRBD2. The CDR3 covers 15 residues. V gave up 6 bases and J gave up 2 bases; unmatched junction bases: 9. The germline V gene encodes CDR1 SGHTA and CDR2 FQGTGA. CDR3 in amino acids: CASRVRLAKAYEQYF. The CDR3 bases are TGTGCCAGCAGGGTAAGACTAGCGAAAGCCTACGAGCAGTACTTC.

The chain links TRBV15 to TRBJ2-6; TRBD1 or TRBD2 may be the D gene (5 bases each). The CDR3 length is 15 residues. Germline values: CDR1 LNHNV, CDR2 YYDKDF (reference sequence). The germline V and J ends were trimmed by 0 bases and 2 bases, with 5 bases remaining between them. The CDR3 is CATSREGAGANVLTF. The CDR3 DNA reads TGTGCCACCAGCAGAGAGGGGGCTGGGGCCAACGTCCTGACTTTC.

The chain uses TRBV6-2 or TRBV6-3 and TRBJ1-1, with 8 bases identical to TRBD1. The ends lost 1 base at V and 7 bases at J; junction bases unmatched: 2. This CDR3 is built from 13 residues. Germline loops: CDR1 MNHEY, CDR2 SVGEGT. This CDR3 is CASSYYDRGEAFF. The CDR3 DNA follows: TGTGCCAGCAGTTACTACGACAGGGGTGAAGCTTTCTTT.

This sequence joins TRBV7-9 and TRBJ1-2; D not certain. The V end lost 2 bases, the J end lost 0 bases, and 7 bases lay between the germline ends. The CDR3 runs to 14 residues. In germline, CDR1 is SEHNR, CDR2 FQNEAQ (reference sequence). Written as DNA, the CDR3 is TGTGCCAGCAGCTTACCGGGAGCTAACTATGGCTACACCTTC. This gives the protein CASSLPGANYGYTF. The complete variable domain, with remaining parts taken from reference TRBV7-9 and TRBJ1-2, reads DTGVSQNPRHKITKRGQNVTFRCDPISEHNRLYWYRQTLGQGPEFLTYFQNEAQLEKSRLLSDRFSAERPKGSFSTLEIQRTEQGDSAMYLCASSLPGANYGYTFGSGTRLTVV.

This sequence joins TRBV12-3 or TRBV12-4 and TRBJ2-7; 9 positions match TRBD2. The CDR3 sequence is 16 residues long. The V segment lost 6 bases and the J segment 3 bases; nucleotides outside the gene matches: 12. The CDR3 sequence is CASRSSVGLAGYEQYF. DNA of the CDR3: TGTGCCAGCAGATCTTCTGTGGGACTAGCAGGCTACGAGCAGTACTTC.

In its sample, this clonotype was seen many times. V usage is TRBV27 and J usage is TRBJ2-5; no clear D. Germline assignment: CDR1 MNHEY and CDR2 SMNVEV (reference sequence). V lost 6 bases and J lost 4, with 0 bases in between. This CDR3 has 9 residues. The CDR3 nucleotides read TGTGCCAGCAGAGAGACCCAGTACTTC. Translating gives CASRETQYF.

V usage is TRBV5-1 and J usage is TRBJ2-2; 8 nucleotides match TRBD1. The CDR3 length is 12 residues. Germline values: CDR1 SGHRS, CDR2 YFSETQ. J was trimmed by 8 bases and V by 3 bases; bases with no gene match: 0. CDR3 DNA sequence: TGCGCCAGCAGCTGGACAGGGGGGGAGCTGTTTTTT. Translating it yields CASSWTGGELFF.

The chain combines TRBV20-1 with TRBJ2-5, with D unclear. This CDR3 has 12 amino acids. Looked up from germline, CDR1 is DFQATT and CDR2 is SNEGSKA (reference sequence). V was trimmed by 6 bases and J by 10 bases, leaving 18 bases between them. The DNA for the CDR3 is TGCAGTGCCACTACCAGGACCCCCATCCAGTACTTC. This gives the protein CSATTRTPIQYF.

The genes are TRBV5-1 and TRBJ1-1; D ambiguous. V dropped 2 bases and J dropped 1 base, with 9 bases sitting between them. The CDR3 extends over 14 amino acids. The germline gives CDR1 SGHRS, CDR2 YFSETQ. Here the CDR3 reads CASSFGGKNTEAFF. The DNA of the CDR3 is TGCGCCAGCAGCTTTGGTGGTAAGAACACTGAAGCTTTCTTT.

This chain joins TRBV20-1 and TRBJ2-1; the D is unclear. CDR1 and CDR2 from the germline V gene are DFQATT and SNEGSKA (reference sequence). Trimming removed 2 bases at V and 3 bases at J, with 8 bases between. The CDR3 totals 13 residues. The CDR3 nucleotides are TGCAGTGCTAGAATCAGGAACTACAATGAGCAGTTCTTC. Translating it yields CSARIRNYNEQFF.

The gene calls are TRBV29-1 and TRBJ2-3; 11 bases are a match to TRBD2. The junction had 16 bases not matched to a gene; V was cut back by 3 bases and J by 2 bases. The CDR3 is 19 amino acids. Germline values: CDR1 SQVTM, CDR2 ANQGSEA. The CDR3 region is CSVDGLAGGSLRDTDTQYF. CDR3 DNA: TGCAGCGTTGATGGCCTAGCGGGGGGCTCGTTGCGGGACACAGATACGCAGTATTTT.

The chain employs TRBV9 and TRBJ2-7, with D uncertain. The CDR3 contains 15 residues. The germline V gene has CDR1 SGDLS and CDR2 YYNGEE. The V gene lost 0 bases and the J gene lost 3 bases, with 13 bases spanning the gap. Here the CDR3 reads CASSVEDARSYEQYF. CDR3 nucleotides: TGTGCCAGCAGCGTAGAGGACGCGAGAAGCTACGAGCAGTACTTC.

This clonotype has only a few counts. The chain is built from TRBV5-1 and TRBJ2-2, with 8 bases lining up with TRBD1. The trim removed 3 bases at V and 6 bases at J, leaving 4 bases unmatched. This CDR3 region has 14 residues. Germline V gives CDR1 SGHRS, CDR2 YFSETQ. CDR3 loop: CASSSGQGAGELFF. In DNA, the CDR3 is TGCGCCAGCAGCTCCGGACAGGGAGCCGGGGAGCTGTTTTTT.